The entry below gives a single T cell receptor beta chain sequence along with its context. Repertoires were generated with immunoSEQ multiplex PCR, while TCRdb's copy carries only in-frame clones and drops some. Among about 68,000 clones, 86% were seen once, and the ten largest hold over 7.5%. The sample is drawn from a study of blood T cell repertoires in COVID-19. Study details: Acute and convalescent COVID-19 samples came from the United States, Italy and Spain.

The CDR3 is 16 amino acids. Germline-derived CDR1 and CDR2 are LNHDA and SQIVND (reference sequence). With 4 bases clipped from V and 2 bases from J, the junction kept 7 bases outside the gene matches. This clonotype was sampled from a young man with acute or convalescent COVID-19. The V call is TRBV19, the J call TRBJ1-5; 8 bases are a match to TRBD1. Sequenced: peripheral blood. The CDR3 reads CASSREDRGRNQPQHF. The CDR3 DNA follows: TGTGCCAGTAGTAGGGAAGACAGGGGACGCAATCAGCCCCAGCATTTT.